This T cell receptor (beta chain) came from a study of T cell clonality in common variable immunodeficiency. Study-wide findings and caveats: Fewer deletions and N-nucleotide insertions were reportedly seen in common variable immunodeficiency TCR beta sequences. Shared TCRbeta clones were fewer between CVID subjects than controls.

Comment on this clone: What it binds is not known. The read comes to an end 3 residues before the CDR3 does, leaving the germline J gene to fill in the end.

Profiled with immunoSEQ multiplex PCR; TCRdb holds only in-frame clones, not every one. Singletons are absent from the sample, which has 30,000 to 40,000 clones. CDR1 is SNHLY and CDR2 is FYNNEI in the germline V gene. This CDR3 comprises 15 residues. Between the trimmed V and J ends, which lost 10 bases and 5 bases, there was a span of 23 bases. The clonotype originates from a human donor with common variable immunodeficiency. The sequenced sample was peripheral blood mononuclear cells. The chain links TRBV2 to TRBJ2-5, with D possibly being TRBD1 (5 bases). CDR3 DNA, as far as it was read: TGTGCCACCTCCCCAATTACAGGAGATGGGGAGACC. It yields the protein CATSPITGDGET. The entire CDR3 protein is CATSPITGDGETQYF. Combining the CDR3 with reference TRBV2 and TRBJ2-5 gives the whole variable domain EPEVTQTPSHQVTQMGQEVILRCVPISNHLYFYWYRQILGQKVEFLVSFYNNEISEKSEIFDDQFSVERPDGSNFTLKIRSTKLEDSAMYFCATSPITGDGETQYFGPGTRLLVL.